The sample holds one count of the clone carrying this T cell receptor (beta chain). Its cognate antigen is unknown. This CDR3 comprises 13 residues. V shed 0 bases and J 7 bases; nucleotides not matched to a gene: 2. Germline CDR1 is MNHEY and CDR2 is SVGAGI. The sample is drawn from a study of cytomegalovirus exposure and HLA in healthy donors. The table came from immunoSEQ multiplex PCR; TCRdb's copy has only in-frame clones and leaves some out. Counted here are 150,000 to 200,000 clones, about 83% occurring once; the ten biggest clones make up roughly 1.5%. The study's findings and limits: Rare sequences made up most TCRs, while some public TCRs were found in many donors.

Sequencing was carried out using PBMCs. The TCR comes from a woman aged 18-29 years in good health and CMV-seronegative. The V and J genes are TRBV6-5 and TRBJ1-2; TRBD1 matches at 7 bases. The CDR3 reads CASSYSTGLGYTF. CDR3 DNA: TGTGCCAGCAGTTACTCGACAGGGCTTGGCTACACCTTC.